Below are 6 T cell receptor beta chains sequenced from a single sample in a study of cytomegalovirus exposure and HLA in healthy donors. In the PCR, 60 Vbeta and 13 Jbeta primers were used. TCRdb's table, derived via immunoSEQ multiplex PCR, lists solely in-frame clones and lacks some. This sample's table reports under 200,000 clones. The sequenced sample consisted of PBMCs. These receptors all stem from a woman between 18 and 29 years old in good health and CMV-seropositive.

The genes are TRBV6-1 and TRBJ1-1; tentative D call: TRBD1 (5 bases). Trimming stripped 8 bases from V and 0 bases from J, with 10 bases between. The CDR3 extends over 13 amino acids. Looked up from germline, CDR1 is MNHNS and CDR2 is SASEGT. The DNA for the CDR3 is TGTGCCAGCGGGGCGGGGATGAACACTGAAGCTTTCTTT. Its protein product is CASGAGMNTEAFF.

The chain links TRBV18 to TRBJ1-4; 12 bases map to TRBD1. Trimming removed 3 bases from V and 5 bases from J; junction bases left unmatched: 7. The germline V gene encodes CDR1 KGHSH and CDR2 LQKENI. The CDR3 has 17 residues. The CDR3 loop is CASSPGQGALGNEKLFF. The CDR3 coding sequence is TGTGCCAGCTCACCGGGACAGGGGGCACTGGGAAATGAAAAACTGTTTTTT.

The chain employs TRBV5-1 and TRBJ1-4; weak D call: TRBD1 (6 bases). Germline CDR1 is SGHRS and CDR2 is YFSETQ. CDR3 length equals 14 residues. The V end lost 1 base, the J end lost 8 bases, and 12 bases lay between the germline ends. The CDR3 DNA follows: TGCGCCAGCAGCTTGCTGGGGGCAAGGGAAAAACTGTTTTTT. It encodes CASSLLGAREKLFF.

Here the CDR3 reads CASSRTPGTSTDTQYF. The CDR3 nucleotides read TGTGCCAGCAGTCGAACGCCCGGGACTAGCACAGATACGCAGTATTTT. The chain links TRBV2 to TRBJ2-3; D may be TRBD2 (6 bases). Germline assignment: CDR1 SNHLY and CDR2 FYNNEI. This CDR3 contains 16 residues. Trimming took 5 bases from V and 0 from J, leaving 15 bases between them.

This chain links TRBV29-1 with TRBJ2-3; 8 nucleotides match TRBD2. Germline trimming cut 5 bases from V and 0 bases from J; bases unmatched to any gene: 4. CDR1 SQVTM and CDR2 ANQGSEA come from the germline V gene. The CDR3 runs 14 residues. CDR3 loop: CSVTGGGSTDTQYF. The CDR3 coding sequence is TGCAGCGTTACCGGGGGGGGAAGCACAGATACGCAGTATTTT.

V is TRBV7-2 and J is TRBJ2-7, with TRBD2 matching over 8 bases. Germline assignment: CDR1 SGHTA and CDR2 FQGNSA. The CDR3 is 16 residues long. After removal of 4 bases from V and 2 bases from J, the junction contained 10 bases not matched to a gene. CDR3 coding DNA: TGTGCCAGCAGCTCGGGGGGGGTGTGGGGGACCTACGAGCAGTACTTC. Translation gives CASSSGGVWGTYEQYF. The full variable domain, in which reference TRBV7-2 and TRBJ2-7 provide the parts outside the CDR3, is GAGVSQSPSNKVTEKGKDVELRCDPISGHTALYWYRQSLGQGLEFLIYFQGNSAPDKSGLPSDRFSAERTGGSVSTLTIQRTQQEDSAVYLCASSSGGVWGTYEQYFGPGTRLTVT.